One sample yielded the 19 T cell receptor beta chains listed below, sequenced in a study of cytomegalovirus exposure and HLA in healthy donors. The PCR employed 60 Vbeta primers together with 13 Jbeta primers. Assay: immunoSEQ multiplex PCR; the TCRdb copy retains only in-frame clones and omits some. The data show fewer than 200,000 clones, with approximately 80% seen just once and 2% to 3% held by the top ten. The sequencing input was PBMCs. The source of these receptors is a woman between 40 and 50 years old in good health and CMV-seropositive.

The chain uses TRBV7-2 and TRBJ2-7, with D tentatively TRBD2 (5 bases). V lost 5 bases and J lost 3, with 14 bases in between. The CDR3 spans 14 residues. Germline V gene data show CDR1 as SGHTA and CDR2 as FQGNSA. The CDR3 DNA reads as TGTGCCAGCAGCCTGGAGGCAGTTCGCTACGAGCAGTACTTC. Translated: CASSLEAVRYEQYF.

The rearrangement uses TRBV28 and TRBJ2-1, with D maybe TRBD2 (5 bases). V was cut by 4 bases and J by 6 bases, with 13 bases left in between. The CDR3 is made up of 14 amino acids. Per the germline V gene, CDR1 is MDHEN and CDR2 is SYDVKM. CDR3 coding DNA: TGTGCCAGCAGTTCGAAGACTACTCTCAATGAGCAGTTCTTC. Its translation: CASSSKTTLNEQFF.

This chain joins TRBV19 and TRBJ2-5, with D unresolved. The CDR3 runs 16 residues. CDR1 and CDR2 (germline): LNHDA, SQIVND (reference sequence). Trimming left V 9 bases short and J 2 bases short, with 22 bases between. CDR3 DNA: TGTGCCAGCAAAGCCCGGGTTGACTTAATACAAGAGACCCAGTACTTC. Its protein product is CASKARVDLIQETQYF.

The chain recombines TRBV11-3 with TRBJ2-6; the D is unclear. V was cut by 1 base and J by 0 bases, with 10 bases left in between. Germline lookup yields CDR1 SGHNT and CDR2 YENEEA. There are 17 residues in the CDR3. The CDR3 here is CASSLALELSGANVLTF. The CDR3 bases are TGTGCCAGCAGCTTAGCATTGGAGCTCTCTGGGGCCAACGTCCTGACTTTC.

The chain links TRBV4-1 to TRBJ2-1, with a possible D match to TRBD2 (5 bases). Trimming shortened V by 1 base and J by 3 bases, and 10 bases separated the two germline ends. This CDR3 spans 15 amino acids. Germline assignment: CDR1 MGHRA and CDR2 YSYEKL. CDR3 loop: CASSQGGQSYNEQFF. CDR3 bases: TGCGCCAGCAGCCAAGGAGGGCAGAGCTACAATGAGCAGTTCTTC.

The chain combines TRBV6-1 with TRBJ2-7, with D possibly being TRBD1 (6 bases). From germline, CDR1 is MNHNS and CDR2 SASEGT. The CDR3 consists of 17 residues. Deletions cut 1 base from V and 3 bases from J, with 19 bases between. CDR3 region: CASSEGWGPPRSYEQYF. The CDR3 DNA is TGTGCCAGCAGTGAAGGGTGGGGGCCCCCTAGAAGCTACGAGCAGTACTTC.

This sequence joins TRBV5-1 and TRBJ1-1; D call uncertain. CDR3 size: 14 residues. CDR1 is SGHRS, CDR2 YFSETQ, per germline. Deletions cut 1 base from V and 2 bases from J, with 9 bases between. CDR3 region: CASSLSGPNTEAFF. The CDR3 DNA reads TGCGCCAGCAGCTTGAGTGGCCCAAACACTGAAGCTTTCTTT.

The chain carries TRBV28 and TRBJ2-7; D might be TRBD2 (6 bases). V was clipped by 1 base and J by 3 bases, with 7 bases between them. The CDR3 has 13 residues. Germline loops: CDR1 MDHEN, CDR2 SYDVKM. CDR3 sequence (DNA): TGTGCCAGCAGTTTATCCGGGGGCTACGAGCAGTACTTC. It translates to CASSLSGGYEQYF.

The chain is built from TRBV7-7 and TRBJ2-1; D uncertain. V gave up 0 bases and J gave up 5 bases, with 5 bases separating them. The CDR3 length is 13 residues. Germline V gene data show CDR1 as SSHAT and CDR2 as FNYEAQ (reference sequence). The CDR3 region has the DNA TGTGCCAGCAGCTTAGCCGAGAACAATGAGCAGTTCTTC. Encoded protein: CASSLAENNEQFF.

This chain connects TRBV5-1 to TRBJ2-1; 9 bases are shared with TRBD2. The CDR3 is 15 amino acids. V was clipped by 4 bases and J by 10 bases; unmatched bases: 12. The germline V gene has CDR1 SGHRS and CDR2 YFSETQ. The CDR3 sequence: CASSGIVAGEGEQFF. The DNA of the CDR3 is TGCGCCAGCAGCGGCATAGTAGCGGGAGAGGGCGAGCAGTTCTTC.

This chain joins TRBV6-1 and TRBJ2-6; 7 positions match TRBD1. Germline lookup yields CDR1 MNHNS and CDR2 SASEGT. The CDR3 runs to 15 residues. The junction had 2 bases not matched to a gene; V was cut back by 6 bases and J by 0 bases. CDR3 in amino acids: CASRAGGSGANVLTF. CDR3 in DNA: TGTGCCAGCAGGGCAGGGGGCTCTGGGGCCAACGTCCTGACTTTC.

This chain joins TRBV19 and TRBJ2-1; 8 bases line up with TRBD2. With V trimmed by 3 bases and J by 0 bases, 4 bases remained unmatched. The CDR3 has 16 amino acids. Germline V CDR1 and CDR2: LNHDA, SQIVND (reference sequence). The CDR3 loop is CASSIGGVHSYNEQFF. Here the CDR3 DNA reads TGTGCCAGTAGTATCGGGGGGGTACACTCCTACAATGAGCAGTTCTTC.

CDR3 residues: CASSQDSFEPQHF. As DNA, the CDR3 is TGTGCCAGCAGCCAAGACAGTTTTGAGCCCCAGCATTTT. The J gene is TRBJ1-5, the V gene TRBV7-2, with D possibly matching TRBD1 (5 bases). V was clipped by 5 bases and J by 8 bases, with 13 bases between them. Germline V gene sequence: CDR1 SGHTA, CDR2 FQGNSA. This CDR3 contains 13 residues.

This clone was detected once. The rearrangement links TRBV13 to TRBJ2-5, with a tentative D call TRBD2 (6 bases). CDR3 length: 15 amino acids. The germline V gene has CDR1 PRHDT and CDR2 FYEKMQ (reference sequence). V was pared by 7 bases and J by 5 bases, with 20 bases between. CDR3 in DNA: TGTGCCAGCACCCTGCGGCAGGGAGGATGGGAGACCCAGTACTTC. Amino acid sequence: CASTLRQGGWETQYF.

CDR3 in amino acids: CASSTSAKSSYEQYF. Written as DNA, the CDR3 is TGTGCCAGCAGCACTAGCGCCAAAAGCTCCTACGAGCAGTACTTC. The chain carries TRBV28 and TRBJ2-7; the match to TRBD2 covers 7 bases. Per germline, CDR1 MDHEN and CDR2 SYDVKM. There are 15 residues in the CDR3. Trimming at V came to 6 bases and at J to 0 bases, leaving 8 bases not matched to a gene.

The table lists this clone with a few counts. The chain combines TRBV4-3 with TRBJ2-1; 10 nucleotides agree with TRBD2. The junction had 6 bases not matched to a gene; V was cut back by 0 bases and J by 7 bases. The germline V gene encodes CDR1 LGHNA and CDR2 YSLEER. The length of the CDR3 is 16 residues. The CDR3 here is CASSQEPAGGRNEQFF. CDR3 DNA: TGCGCCAGCAGCCAAGAGCCAGCGGGGGGGCGTAATGAGCAGTTCTTC.

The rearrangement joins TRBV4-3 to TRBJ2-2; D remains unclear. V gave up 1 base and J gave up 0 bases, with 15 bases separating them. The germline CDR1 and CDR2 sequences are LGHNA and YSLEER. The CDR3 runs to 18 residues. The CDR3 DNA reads TGCGCCAGCAGCCAAGGGAGAGGCGGCAGTGCGAACACCGGGGAGCTGTTTTTT. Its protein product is CASSQGRGGSANTGELFF.

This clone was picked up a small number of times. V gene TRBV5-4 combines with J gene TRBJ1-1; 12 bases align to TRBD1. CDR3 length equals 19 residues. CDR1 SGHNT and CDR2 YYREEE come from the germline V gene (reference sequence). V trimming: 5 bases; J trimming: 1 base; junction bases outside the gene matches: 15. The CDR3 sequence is CASSSGQGAHNFENTEAFF. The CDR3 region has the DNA TGTGCCAGCAGTTCGGGACAGGGGGCGCATAACTTTGAGAACACTGAAGCTTTCTTT. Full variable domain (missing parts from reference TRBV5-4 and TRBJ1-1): ETGVTQSPTHLIKTRGQQVTLRCSSQSGHNTVSWYQQALGQGPQFIFQYYREEENGRGNFPPRFSGLQFPNYSSELNVNALELDDSALYLCASSSGQGAHNFENTEAFFGQGTRLTVV.

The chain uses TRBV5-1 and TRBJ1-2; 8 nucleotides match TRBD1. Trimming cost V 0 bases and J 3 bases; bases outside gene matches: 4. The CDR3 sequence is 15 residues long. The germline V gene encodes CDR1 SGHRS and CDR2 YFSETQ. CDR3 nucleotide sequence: TGCGCCAGCAGCTTGGCAGGGGGCGTGGACTATGGCTACACCTTC. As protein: CASSLAGGVDYGYTF.